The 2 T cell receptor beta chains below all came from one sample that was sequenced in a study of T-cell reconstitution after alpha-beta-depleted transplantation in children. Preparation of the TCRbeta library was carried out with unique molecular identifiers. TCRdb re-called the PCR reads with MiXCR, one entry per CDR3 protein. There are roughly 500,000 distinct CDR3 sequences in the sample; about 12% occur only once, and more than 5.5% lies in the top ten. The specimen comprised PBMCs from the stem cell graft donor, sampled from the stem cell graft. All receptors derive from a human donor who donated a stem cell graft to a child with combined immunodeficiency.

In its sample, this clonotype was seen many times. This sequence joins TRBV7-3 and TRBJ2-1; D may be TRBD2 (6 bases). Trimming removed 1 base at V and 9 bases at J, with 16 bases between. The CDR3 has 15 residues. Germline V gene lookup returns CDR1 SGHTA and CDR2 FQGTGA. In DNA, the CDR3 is TGTGCCAGCAGCTTAAATCACGAGCGGGTCAGTGAGCAGTTCTTC. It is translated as CASSLNHERVSEQFF. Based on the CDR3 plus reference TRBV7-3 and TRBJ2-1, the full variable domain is GAGVSQTPSNKVTEKGKYVELRCDPISGHTALYWYRQSLGQGPEFLIYFQGTGAADDSGLPNDRFFAVRPEGSVSTLKIQRTERGDSAVYLCASSLNHERVSEQFFGPGTRLTVL.

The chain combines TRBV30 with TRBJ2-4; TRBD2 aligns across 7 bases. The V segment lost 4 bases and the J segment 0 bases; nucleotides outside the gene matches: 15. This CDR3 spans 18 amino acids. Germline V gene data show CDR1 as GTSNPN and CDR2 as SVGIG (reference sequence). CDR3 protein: CAWIVGSTWGGAKNIQYF. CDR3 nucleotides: TGTGCCTGGATTGTGGGCTCTACCTGGGGGGGAGCCAAAAACATTCAGTACTTC.